The rows below give T cell receptor beta chains drawn from one sample of a study of blood T cell repertoires in COVID-19. TCRdb's copy holds only in-frame clones and misses some; the assay was immunoSEQ multiplex PCR. The sample lists 150,000 or so clones; roughly 83% were seen once. The specimen sequenced was peripheral blood. Source of these receptors: a woman aged 55-75 years with acute or convalescent COVID-19. Each CDR3 is given with its conserved first and last residue. D genes are given only for firm matches. Size is omitted from some rows. Given values are once, few, many or a class for expanded clones.

d_call,v_call,j_call,clone_size,cdr3_nt,cdr3_aa
-,TRBV19,TRBJ1-5,-,TGTGCCAGTAGTACAGGGAAGAGGAGCAATCAGCCCCAGCATTTT,CASSTGKRSNQPQHF
TRBD1,TRBV24-1,TRBJ1-1,-,TGTGCCACCAGTGATTTACCCGCGGGACAGTTGAACACTGAAGCTTTCTTT,CATSDLPAGQLNTEAFF
-,TRBV30,TRBJ1-2,-,TGTGCCTGGAGTGGGGGGGACTATGGCTACACCTTC,CAWSGGDYGYTF
-,TRBV9,TRBJ2-2,-,TGTGCCAGCAGCGTTCGGGGGGACAAGAACACCGGGGAGCTGTTTTTT,CASSVRGDKNTGELFF
TRBD1,TRBV28,TRBJ1-5,-,TGTGCCAGCAGTTCCGACAGGGTTTATCAGCCCCAGCATTTT,CASSSDRVYQPQHF
TRBD1,TRBV15,TRBJ1-5,-,TGTGCCACCAGCACAAACAGGGGACTTAGCCCCCAGCATTTT,CATSTNRGLSPQHF
TRBD1,TRBV10-2,TRBJ1-6,-,TGCGCCAGCAGCACCGGGACAGGGAGTTATAATTCACCCCTCCACTTT,CASSTGTGSYNSPLHF
-,TRBV19,TRBJ1-5,-,TGTGCCAGTAGTACACACTCAGGGGTCACAGGCAATCAGCCCCAGCATTTT,CASSTHSGVTGNQPQHF
TRBD2,TRBV28,TRBJ2-1,-,TGTGCCAGCAGTCGTAGGCTAGCGGGGGGGCGATCCAATGAGCAGTTCTTC,CASSRRLAGGRSNEQFF
-,TRBV2,TRBJ1-5,-,TGTGCCAGCAGTGAACGCAGGGCGAATCAGCCCCAGCATTTT,CASSERRANQPQHF
TRBD1,TRBV2,TRBJ1-4,once,TGTGCCAGCAGACGACAGGGGAGGTATGAAAAACTGTTTTTT,CASRRQGRYEKLFF
-,TRBV6-5,TRBJ1-5,-,TGTGCCAGCAGTCGGGAGGGTTCCAATCAGCCCCAGCATTTT,CASSREGSNQPQHF
-,TRBV7-2,TRBJ1-5,-,TGTGCCAGCAGCTTCGGGACACCCAATCAGCCCCAGCATTTT,CASSFGTPNQPQHF
TRBD2,TRBV5-1,TRBJ2-3,-,TGCGCCAGCAGCTTGGAATCCGGGGGGGTCACAGATACGCAGTATTTT,CASSLESGGVTDTQYF
-,TRBV18,TRBJ2-1,-,TGTGCCAGCTCACCACCTCTCCGGGACTCGGCTCACAATGAGCAGTTCTTC,CASSPPLRDSAHNEQFF
-,TRBV11-2,TRBJ1-1,-,TGTGCCAGCAGCTTACTCAAAATAGACAGGACCAACACTGAAGCTTTCTTT,CASSLLKIDRTNTEAFF
-,TRBV6-5,TRBJ1-3,-,TGTGCCAGCAGTTACTCAACAGGGAGCACTGGAAACACCATATATTTT,CASSYSTGSTGNTIYF
-,TRBV18,TRBJ1-2,-,TGTGCCAGCTCACTCCGGAGCCCAGGACAAAACTATGGCTACACCTTC,CASSLRSPGQNYGYTF
-,TRBV3-1/TRBV3-2,TRBJ1-5,-,TGTGCCAGCAGCCAAGATACAGGGATAAATCAGCCCCAGCATTTT,CASSQDTGINQPQHF
TRBD1,TRBV4-1,TRBJ2-6,once,TGCGCCAGCAGCCCCCGGGACAGGGGTTCTGGGGCCAACGTCCTGACTTTC,CASSPRDRGSGANVLTF
-,TRBV2,TRBJ2-5,-,TGTGCCTCCCAGGAAGCGGAGCAAGAGACCCAGTACTTC,CASQEAEQETQYF
-,TRBV7-9,TRBJ2-4,-,TGTGCCAGCAGCTTAGACATGAACATTCAGTACTTC,CASSLDMNIQYF
TRBD1,TRBV6-5,TRBJ2-3,-,TGTGCCAGCATTCTGGGACAGGGGCCAGATACGCAGTATTTT,CASILGQGPDTQYF
-,TRBV5-1,TRBJ2-1,-,TGCGCCAGCCTCCACTCCGCGGACAGCTCCTACAATGAGCAGTTCTTC,CASLHSADSSYNEQFF
TRBD1,TRBV28,TRBJ1-2,once,TGTGCCAGCTATGGACAGGGGGAGGACTATGGCTACACCTTC,CASYGQGEDYGYTF
TRBD1,TRBV29-1,TRBJ2-5,-,TGCAGCGTAAGGGACAGCCTGCGGCAAGAGACCCAGTACTTC,CSVRDSLRQETQYF
TRBD1,TRBV2,TRBJ1-2,few,TGTGCCAGCACGGACAGGGGGCCCTATGGCTACACCTTC,CASTDRGPYGYTF
TRBD1,TRBV5-6,TRBJ1-5,once,TGTGCCAGCAGCTTTGGGACAGATGATAGCAATCAGCCCCAGCATTTT,CASSFGTDDSNQPQHF
-,TRBV2,TRBJ1-1,-,TGTGCCAGCAAGTACAGGGAAGAGAACACTGAAGCTTTCTTT,CASKYREENTEAFF
-,TRBV28,TRBJ2-3,-,TGTGCCATCTCGATCCAGGGGCCGGCCACAGATACGCAGTATTTT,CAISIQGPATDTQYF
TRBD2,TRBV9,TRBJ2-7,few,TGTGCCAGCAGCGTAGGGGGAGGGAGCCTTACCTACGAGCAGTACTTC,CASSVGGGSLTYEQYF
TRBD1,TRBV5-1,TRBJ1-3,-,TGCGCCAGCAGCCCGGGACAGGGTAGGCCCGAACGGACCATATATTTT,CASSPGQGRPERTIYF
TRBD1,TRBV5-1,TRBJ1-1,-,TGCGCCAGCAGCTTGGCCGGACAGGGAAGCACTGAAGCTTTCTTT,CASSLAGQGSTEAFF
TRBD1,TRBV19,TRBJ1-2,-,TGTGCCAGTAGTATATTCCAGGGGGACGTAGGCTACACCTTC,CASSIFQGDVGYTF
TRBD1,TRBV19,TRBJ1-2,-,TGTGCCAGTAGTAGGGACAGAAACTATGGCTACACCTTC,CASSRDRNYGYTF
-,TRBV11-3,TRBJ2-1,-,TGTGCCAGCAGCTCACCTAACAGGCATGAGCAGTTCTTC,CASSSPNRHEQFF
TRBD1,TRBV11-2,TRBJ2-1,-,TGTGCCAGCAGCTCGCCGGGACAGGTAAGCTCCTACAATGAGCAGTTCTTC,CASSSPGQVSSYNEQFF
-,TRBV18,TRBJ2-3,-,TGTGCCAGCTCACCGGCAGGATCCGCAGATACGCAGTATTTT,CASSPAGSADTQYF
-,TRBV10-3,TRBJ2-7,-,TGTGCCATACAGGACAACTCCTACGAGCAGTACTTC,CAIQDNSYEQYF
-,TRBV6-1,TRBJ1-5,-,TGTGCCAGCAGTGAGCAGGGCGTCGGTAGCAATCAGCCCCAGCATTTT,CASSEQGVGSNQPQHF
TRBD1,TRBV2,TRBJ1-5,-,TGTGCCAGCAGTGTAGGGACAGGCCAGAATCAGCCCCAGCATTTT,CASSVGTGQNQPQHF
-,TRBV9,TRBJ2-2,few,TGTGCCAGCAGCGTAGGGATGGAGGTCTGGACCGGGGAGCTGTTTTTT,CASSVGMEVWTGELFF
-,TRBV4-1,TRBJ2-5,-,TGCGCCAGCAGCCACCGTCGAGGACAAGGGGGTTTGGAGACCCAGTACTTC,CASSHRRGQGGLETQYF
-,TRBV19,TRBJ2-1,-,TGTGCCAGTAGGACACAGGTAAACCTTGAGAATGAGCAGTTCTTC,CASRTQVNLENEQFF
TRBD1,TRBV6-5,TRBJ2-5,-,TGTGCCAGCAGCGCAGACAGGGGGCGCGGTGAGACCCAGTACTTC,CASSADRGRGETQYF
-,TRBV7-9,TRBJ2-1,-,TGTGCCAGCAGCCGTCGGGGGGCGTCAATGAATGAGCAGTTCTTC,CASSRRGASMNEQFF
TRBD1,TRBV3-1/TRBV3-2,TRBJ1-6,-,TGTGCCAGCAGCCGGAGGGACAGAGATAATTCACCCCTCCACTTT,CASSRRDRDNSPLHF
TRBD2,TRBV5-1,TRBJ2-7,-,TGCGCCAGCAGCTTGGAGACTAGCGGCTACGAGCAGTACTTC,CASSLETSGYEQYF
-,TRBV5-6,TRBJ1-2,-,TGTGCCAGCAGCCCGGGACAATGGCACTATGGCTACACCTTC,CASSPGQWHYGYTF
-,TRBV5-4,TRBJ1-2,once,TGTGCCAGCAGCTTGGACAGTAACTATGGCTACACCTTC,CASSLDSNYGYTF
TRBD1,TRBV10-2,TRBJ2-2,-,TGCGCCAGCAGGGATAGACAGGGGGGAACCGGGGAGCTGTTTTTT,CASRDRQGGTGELFF
-,TRBV10-3,TRBJ1-2,-,TGTGCCATCGGCTTTGGTTCCTATGGCTACACCTTC,CAIGFGSYGYTF
-,TRBV5-1,TRBJ2-1,-,TGCGCCAGCAGCTTGGCCGGGGAGCCTTGGAATGAGCAGTTCTTC,CASSLAGEPWNEQFF
-,TRBV2,TRBJ1-1,-,TGTGCCAGCACTGAGCAGGGCACCACTGAAGCTTTCTTT,CASTEQGTTEAFF
TRBD1,TRBV5-8,TRBJ2-1,few,TGTGCCAGCAGCGGGGTGGGACAGGGTTCCTACAATGAGCAGTTCTTC,CASSGVGQGSYNEQFF
-,TRBV6-5,TRBJ1-1,few,TGTGCCAGCAGTACAGGGTCCACTGAAGCTTTCTTT,CASSTGSTEAFF
-,TRBV5-1,TRBJ1-4,-,TGCGCCAGCAGCTCAGGACAGCACGAAAAACTGTTTTTT,CASSSGQHEKLFF
-,TRBV21-1,TRBJ1-4,-,TGTGCCAGCAGCAAACCCCACAGGGGGCATGAAAAACTGTTTTTT,CASSKPHRGHEKLFF
-,TRBV18,TRBJ2-5,-,TGTGCCAGCTCACCCTCCGGGGAGACCCAGTACTTC,CASSPSGETQYF
-,TRBV6-2/TRBV6-3,TRBJ2-7,few,TGTGCCAGCAGCCACAGTGGGTGGCAGTACTTC,CASSHSGWQYF